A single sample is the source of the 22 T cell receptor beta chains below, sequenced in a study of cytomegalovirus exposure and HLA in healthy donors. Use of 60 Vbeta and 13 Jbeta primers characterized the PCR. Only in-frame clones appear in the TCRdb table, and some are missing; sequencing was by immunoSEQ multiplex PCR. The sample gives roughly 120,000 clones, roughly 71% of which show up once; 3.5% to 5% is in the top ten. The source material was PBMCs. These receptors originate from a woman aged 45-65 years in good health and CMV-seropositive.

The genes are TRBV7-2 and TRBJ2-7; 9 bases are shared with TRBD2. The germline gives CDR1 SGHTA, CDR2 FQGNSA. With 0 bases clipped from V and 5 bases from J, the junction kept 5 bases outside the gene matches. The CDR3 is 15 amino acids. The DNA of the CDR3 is TGTGCCAGCAGCTTAGCCTCTAGCGGGGCCCACGAGCAGTACTTC. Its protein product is CASSLASSGAHEQYF.

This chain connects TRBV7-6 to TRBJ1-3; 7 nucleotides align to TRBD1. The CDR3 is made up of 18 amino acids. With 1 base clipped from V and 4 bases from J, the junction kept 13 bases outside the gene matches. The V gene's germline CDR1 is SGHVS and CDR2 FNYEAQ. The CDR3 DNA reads TGTGCCAGCAGCTTAGATTTAAGGAGGGGGCCGGCGGGAAACACCATATATTTT. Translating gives CASSLDLRRGPAGNTIYF.

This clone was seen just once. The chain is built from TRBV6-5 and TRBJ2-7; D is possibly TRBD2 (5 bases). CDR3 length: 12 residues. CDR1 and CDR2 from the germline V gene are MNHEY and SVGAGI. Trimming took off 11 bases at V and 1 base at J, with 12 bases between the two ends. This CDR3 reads CAGRTESYEQYF. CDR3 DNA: TGTGCCGGAAGGACTGAATCCTACGAGCAGTACTTC.

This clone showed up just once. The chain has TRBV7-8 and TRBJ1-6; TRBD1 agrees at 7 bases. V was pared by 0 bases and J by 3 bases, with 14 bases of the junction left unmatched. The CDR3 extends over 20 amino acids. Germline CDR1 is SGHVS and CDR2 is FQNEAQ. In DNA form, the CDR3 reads TGTGCCAGCAGCTTAGCCCATGGACAATGGGACAGTAACTATAATTCACCCCTCCACTTT. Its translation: CASSLAHGQWDSNYNSPLHF.

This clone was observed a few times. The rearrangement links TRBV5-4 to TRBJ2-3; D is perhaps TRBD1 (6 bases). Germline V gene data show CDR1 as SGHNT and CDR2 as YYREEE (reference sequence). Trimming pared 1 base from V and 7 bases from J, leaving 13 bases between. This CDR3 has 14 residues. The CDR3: CASSLPAGANTQYF. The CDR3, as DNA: TGTGCCAGCAGCTTGCCTGCAGGGGCAAATACGCAGTATTTT.

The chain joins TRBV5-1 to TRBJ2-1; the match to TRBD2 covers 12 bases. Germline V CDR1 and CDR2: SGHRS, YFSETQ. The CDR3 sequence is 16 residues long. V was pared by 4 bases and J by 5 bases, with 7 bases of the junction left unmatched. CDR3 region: CASSPPLAGGNNEQFF. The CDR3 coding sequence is TGCGCCAGCAGCCCCCCCCTAGCGGGGGGGAACAATGAGCAGTTCTTC.

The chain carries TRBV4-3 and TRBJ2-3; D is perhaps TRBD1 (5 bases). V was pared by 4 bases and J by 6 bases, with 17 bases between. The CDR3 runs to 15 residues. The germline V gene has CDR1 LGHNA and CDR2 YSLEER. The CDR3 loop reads CASSLSRAVWDTQYF. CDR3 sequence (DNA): TGCGCCAGCAGCCTCTCCAGGGCGGTTTGGGATACGCAGTATTTT.

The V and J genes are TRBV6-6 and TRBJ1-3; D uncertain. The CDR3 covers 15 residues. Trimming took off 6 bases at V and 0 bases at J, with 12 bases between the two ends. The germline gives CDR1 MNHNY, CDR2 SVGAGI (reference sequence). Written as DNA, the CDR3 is TGTGCCAGCAGGATAACAGCTAACTCTGGAAACACCATATATTTT. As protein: CASRITANSGNTIYF.

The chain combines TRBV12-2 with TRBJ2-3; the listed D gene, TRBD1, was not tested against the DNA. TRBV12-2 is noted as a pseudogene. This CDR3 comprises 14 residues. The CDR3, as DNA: TGTGCAAGTCGCGCCACAGGGGGCACAGATACGCAGTATTTT. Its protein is CASRATGGTDTQYF.

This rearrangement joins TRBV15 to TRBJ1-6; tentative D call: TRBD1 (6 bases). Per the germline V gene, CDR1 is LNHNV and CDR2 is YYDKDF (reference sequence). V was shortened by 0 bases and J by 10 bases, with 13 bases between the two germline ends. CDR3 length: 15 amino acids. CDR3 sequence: CATSREGAGRSPLHF. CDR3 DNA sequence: TGTGCCACCAGCAGAGAGGGGGCAGGGCGCTCACCCCTCCACTTT.

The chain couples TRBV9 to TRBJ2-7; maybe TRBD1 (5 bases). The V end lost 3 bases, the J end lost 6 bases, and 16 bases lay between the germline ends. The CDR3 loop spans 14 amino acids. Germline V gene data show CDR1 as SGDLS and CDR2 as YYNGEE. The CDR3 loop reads CASSAAGLGFEQYF. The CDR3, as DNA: TGTGCCAGCAGCGCCGCAGGGCTGGGGTTCGAGCAGTACTTC.

CDR3 bases: TGTGCCATCAGAGGGACTCAAGAGACCCAGTACTTC. This translates into CAIRGTQETQYF. The V gene is TRBV10-3, the J gene TRBJ2-5, with D perhaps matching TRBD2 (6 bases). The CDR3 totals 12 residues. The V end lost 6 bases, the J end lost 2 bases, and 7 bases lay between the germline ends. Per the germline V gene, CDR1 is ENHRY and CDR2 is SYGVKD.

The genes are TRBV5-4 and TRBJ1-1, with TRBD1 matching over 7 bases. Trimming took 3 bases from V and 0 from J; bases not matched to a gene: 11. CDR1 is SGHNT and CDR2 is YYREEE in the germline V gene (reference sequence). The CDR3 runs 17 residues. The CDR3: CASSSPQGIGMNTEAFF. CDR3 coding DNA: TGTGCCAGCAGCTCACCACAGGGGATTGGGATGAACACTGAAGCTTTCTTT.

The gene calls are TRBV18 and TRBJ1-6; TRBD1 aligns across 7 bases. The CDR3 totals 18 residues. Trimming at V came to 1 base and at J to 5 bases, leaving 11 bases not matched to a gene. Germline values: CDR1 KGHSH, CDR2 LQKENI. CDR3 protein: CASSPRGQYRANNSPLHF. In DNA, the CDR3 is TGTGCCAGCTCACCACGGGGACAGTACAGGGCAAATAATTCACCCCTCCACTTT.

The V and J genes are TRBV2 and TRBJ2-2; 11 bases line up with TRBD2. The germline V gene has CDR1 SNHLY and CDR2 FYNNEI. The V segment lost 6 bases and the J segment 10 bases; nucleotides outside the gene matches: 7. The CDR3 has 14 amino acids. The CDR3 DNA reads TGTGCCAGCAGATGGCTAGCGGGGGGTGAGGAGCTGTTTTTT. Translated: CASRWLAGGEELFF.

The CDR3 DNA reads TGTGCCAGCGATAGCTCCTATAATTCACCCCTCCACTTT. It codes for CASDSSYNSPLHF. The rearrangement links TRBV2 to TRBJ1-6, with no clear D. The CDR3 has 13 amino acids. Trimming took 8 bases from V and 0 from J, leaving 5 bases between them. The germline CDR1 and CDR2 sequences are SNHLY and FYNNEI.

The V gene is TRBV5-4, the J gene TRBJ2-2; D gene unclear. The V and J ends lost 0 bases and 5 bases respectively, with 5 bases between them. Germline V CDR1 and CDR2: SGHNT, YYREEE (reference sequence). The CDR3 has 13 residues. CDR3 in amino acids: CASSLVLTGELFF. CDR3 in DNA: TGTGCCAGCAGCTTGGTCTTGACCGGGGAGCTGTTTTTT. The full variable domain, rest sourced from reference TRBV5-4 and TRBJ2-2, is ETGVTQSPTHLIKTRGQQVTLRCSSQSGHNTVSWYQQALGQGPQFIFQYYREEENGRGNFPPRFSGLQFPNYSSELNVNALELDDSALYLCASSLVLTGELFFGEGSRLTVL.

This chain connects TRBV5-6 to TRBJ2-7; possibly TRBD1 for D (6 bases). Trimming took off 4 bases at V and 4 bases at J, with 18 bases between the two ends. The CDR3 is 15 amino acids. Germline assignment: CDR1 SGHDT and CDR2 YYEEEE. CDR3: CASSPTGSGSYEQYF. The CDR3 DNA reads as TGTGCCAGCAGCCCAACAGGGTCCGGAAGTTACGAGCAGTACTTC.

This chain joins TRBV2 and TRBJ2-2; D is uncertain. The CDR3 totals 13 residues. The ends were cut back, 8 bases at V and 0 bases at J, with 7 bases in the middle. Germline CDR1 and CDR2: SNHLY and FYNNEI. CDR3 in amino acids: CASGTTNTGELFF. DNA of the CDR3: TGTGCCAGCGGCACGACGAACACCGGGGAGCTGTTTTTT.

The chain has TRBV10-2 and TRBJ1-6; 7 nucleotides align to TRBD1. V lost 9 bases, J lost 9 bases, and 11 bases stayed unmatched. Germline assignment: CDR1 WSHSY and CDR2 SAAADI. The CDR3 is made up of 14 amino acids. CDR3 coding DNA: TGCGCCAGTTCTAACCAGGGGGTTAGTTCACCCCTCCACTTT. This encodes CASSNQGVSSPLHF.

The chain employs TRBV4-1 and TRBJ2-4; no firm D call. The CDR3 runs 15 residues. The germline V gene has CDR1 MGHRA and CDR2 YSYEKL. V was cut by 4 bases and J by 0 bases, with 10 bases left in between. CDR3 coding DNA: TGCGCCAGCAGCCCTATCCCCCAAGCCAAAAACATTCAGTACTTC. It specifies CASSPIPQAKNIQYF.

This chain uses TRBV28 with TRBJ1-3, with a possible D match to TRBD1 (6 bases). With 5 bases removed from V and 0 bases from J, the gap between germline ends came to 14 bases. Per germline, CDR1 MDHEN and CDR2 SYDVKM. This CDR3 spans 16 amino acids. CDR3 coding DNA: TGTGCCAGCAGTCCTCCCACAGGGTTCTCTGGAAACACCATATATTTT. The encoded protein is CASSPPTGFSGNTIYF.